The rows below give T cell receptor beta chains drawn from one sample of a study of T-cell reconstitution after alpha-beta-depleted transplantation in children. TCRdb independently ran MiXCR on the PCR reads; one entry per CDR3 protein. The top ten clones hold under 6% of a sample with 700,000 to 950,000 distinct CDR3 sequences, around 17% of them seen once. The source was PBMCs, mostly from graft donor cells, collected 360 days after TCRalphabeta/CD19-depleted stem cell transplant. The receptors were gathered from a male patient younger than 18 who had a stem cell transplant for acute lymphoblastic leukemia, so the T cells may come from the graft donor. CDR3s include the opening cysteine and the closing phenylalanine or tryptophan. The D gene is left open where the match is weak. Part of the rows lack a size; the others show once, few, many or a class for expanded clones.

size: few; J: TRBJ2-3; V: TRBV7-6; D: TRBD2; DNA: TGTGCCAGCAGCTTCTTACTAGCGGGCGACTTACCAGATACGCAGTATTTT; CDR3: CASSFLLAGDLPDTQYF
size: few; J: TRBJ2-4; V: TRBV5-1; D: NA; DNA: TGCGCCAGCAGCCCCCGTTACGGAGAGATAGCCAAAAACATTCAGTACTTC; CDR3: CASSPRYGEIAKNIQYF
size: few; J: TRBJ2-2; V: TRBV11-2; D: NA; DNA: TGTGCCAGCAGCTTAGATCCCAGTAACACCGGGGAGCTGTTTTTT; CDR3: CASSLDPSNTGELFF
size: few; J: TRBJ2-6; V: TRBV5-1; D: NA; DNA: TGCGCCAGCAGCTCCAGGACCGGCGGGGCCAACGTCCTGACTTTC; CDR3: CASSSRTGGANVLTF
size: many; J: TRBJ2-3; V: TRBV5-1; D: NA; DNA: TGCGCCAGCAGCTTGGTTTGGGTTTCGAGCACAGATACGCAGTATTTT; CDR3: CASSLVWVSSTDTQYF
size: NA; J: TRBJ2-2; V: TRBV27; D: TRBD2; DNA: TGTGCCAGCACCATTAGCGGGAGAGGTACCGGGGAGCTGTTTTTT; CDR3: CASTISGRGTGELFF
size: NA; J: TRBJ2-3; V: TRBV9; D: NA; DNA: TGTGCCAGCAGCAATGGGAGGGATACGCAGTATTTT; CDR3: CASSNGRDTQYF
size: few; J: TRBJ2-5; V: TRBV20-1; D: TRBD2; DNA: TGCAGTGCTAGAGACCGGAGAGGGAGGGAGGAGACCCAGTACTTC; CDR3: CSARDRRGREETQYF
size: few; J: TRBJ2-5; V: TRBV6-1; D: NA; DNA: TGTGCCAGCAGGGCTAGGGTGGGGGAGACCCAGTACTTC; CDR3: CASRARVGETQYF
size: NA; J: TRBJ1-1; V: TRBV5-1; D: TRBD1; DNA: TGCGCCAGCAGCAAAGACAGGGAACGAGCTTTCTTT; CDR3: CASSKDRERAFF
size: few; J: TRBJ2-1; V: TRBV10-2; D: TRBD1; DNA: TGCGCCAGCCGGGACAGGGAATACAATGAGCAGTTCTTC; CDR3: CASRDREYNEQFF
size: few; J: TRBJ1-1; V: TRBV7-8; D: TRBD1; DNA: TGTGCCAGCAGCTTAGCAAGGGGGCAGGGCACTGAAGCTTTCTTT; CDR3: CASSLARGQGTEAFF
size: NA; J: TRBJ1-4; V: TRBV27; D: NA; DNA: TGTGCCAGCAGTATTTCCAGACTGAGAACTAATGAAAAACTGTTTTTT; CDR3: CASSISRLRTNEKLFF
size: few; J: TRBJ2-5; V: TRBV5-1; D: NA; DNA: TGCGCCAGCAGCTTGGGGGCCTACGACAGGAATTCGGCAGAGACCCAGTACTTC; CDR3: CASSLGAYDRNSAETQYF
size: few; J: TRBJ2-7; V: TRBV5-5; D: NA; DNA: TGTGCCAGCAGCTTGGTTTCGGGGATAGCCGGGGACGAGCAGTACTTC; CDR3: CASSLVSGIAGDEQYF
size: few; J: TRBJ1-1; V: TRBV5-1; D: NA; DNA: TGCGCCAGCAGCTTAATCAGGGTCAAGAACACTGAAGCTTTCTTT; CDR3: CASSLIRVKNTEAFF
size: NA; J: TRBJ2-1; V: TRBV20-1; D: NA; DNA: TGCAGTGCCAGTCGGGGACGGAGAGGGTATGAGCAGTTCTTC; CDR3: CSASRGRRGYEQFF
size: NA; J: TRBJ2-1; V: TRBV5-1; D: TRBD2; DNA: TGCGCCAGCAGCGGGGGACTAGCGGGAGACTGCTACAATGAGCAGTTCTTC; CDR3: CASSGGLAGDCYNEQFF
size: NA; J: TRBJ1-5; V: TRBV2; D: TRBD1; DNA: TGTGCCAGCAGGATTCAGGGGGCACGTCAGCCCCAGCATTTT; CDR3: CASRIQGARQPQHF
size: NA; J: TRBJ1-4; V: TRBV29-1; D: NA; DNA: TGCAGCGTTGATATGGGGGGAACTAATGAAAAACTGTTTTTT; CDR3: CSVDMGGTNEKLFF
size: many; J: TRBJ2-7; V: TRBV4-1; D: NA; DNA: TGCGCCAGCAGCCAAGATCAGTGGTCCTACGAGCAGTACTTC; CDR3: CASSQDQWSYEQYF
size: few; J: TRBJ2-5; V: TRBV12-3/TRBV12-4; D: TRBD2; DNA: TGTGCCAGCAGTGATGGACTAGTCGTAGTCGAGACCCAGTACTTC; CDR3: CASSDGLVVVETQYF
size: few; J: TRBJ1-3; V: TRBV2; D: NA; DNA: TGTGGAGGCAGCTTGGGGATCTCTGGAAACACCATATATTTT; CDR3: CGGSLGISGNTIYF
size: few; J: TRBJ2-7; V: TRBV6-5; D: TRBD2; DNA: TGTGCCAGCAGTTACTCGAGTCTAGCGGAGTTCTACGAGCAGTACTTC; CDR3: CASSYSSLAEFYEQYF
size: NA; J: TRBJ2-3; V: TRBV29-1; D: NA; DNA: TGCAGCGCCGGACAGGGCGGGACTAGGGGAGGCACAGATACGCAGTATTTT; CDR3: CSAGQGGTRGGTDTQYF
size: NA; J: TRBJ2-5; V: TRBV6-1; D: TRBD2; DNA: TGTGCCAGCAGTGGGACTAGGGAAGAGACCCAGTACTTC; CDR3: CASSGTREETQYF
size: few; J: TRBJ1-5; V: TRBV12-3/TRBV12-4; D: NA; DNA: TGTGCCAGCAGTTTAAGGCCCAGGGGAAATCAGCCCCAGCATTTT; CDR3: CASSLRPRGNQPQHF
size: many; J: TRBJ2-5; V: TRBV12-3/TRBV12-4; D: NA; DNA: TGTGCCAGCAGTTATGGGGGCCAAGAGACCCAGTACTTC; CDR3: CASSYGGQETQYF
size: NA; J: TRBJ2-1; V: TRBV5-1; D: NA; DNA: TGCGCCAGCAGCTTGCTAGGGGTGCATGAGCAGTTCTTC; CDR3: CASSLLGVHEQFF
size: once; J: TRBJ2-5; V: TRBV9; D: NA; DNA: TGTGCCAGCAGTCGGGGCGCCACGAAAGAGACCCAGTACTTC; CDR3: CASSRGATKETQYF
size: NA; J: TRBJ1-4; V: TRBV6-2/TRBV6-3; D: NA; DNA: TGTGCCAGCACTACCACTCAACCCCCAGGGTTAAAGCTGTTTTTT; CDR3: CASTTTQPPGLKLFF
size: NA; J: TRBJ2-2; V: TRBV29-1; D: NA; DNA: TGCAGCGCCCGGGAAACCGGGGAGCTGTTTTTT; CDR3: CSARETGELFF
size: NA; J: TRBJ1-4; V: TRBV4-1; D: TRBD1; DNA: TGCGCCAGCAGCCCAATTGCAGGGGGGATTGCAACTAATGAAAAACTGTTTTTT; CDR3: CASSPIAGGIATNEKLFF
size: few; J: TRBJ1-1; V: TRBV6-1; D: NA; DNA: TGTGCCAGTACTACAGTATCGAACACTGAAGCTTTCTTT; CDR3: CASTTVSNTEAFF
size: NA; J: TRBJ2-2; V: TRBV9; D: NA; DNA: TGTGCCAGCAGCGCGTCACGGGTCGATTACACCGGGGAGCTGTTTTTT; CDR3: CASSASRVDYTGELFF
size: few; J: TRBJ2-5; V: TRBV10-3; D: TRBD2; DNA: TGTGCCATCAGTGATCCCGGACTAGCGGGAGCAGGAGAGACCCAGTACTTC; CDR3: CAISDPGLAGAGETQYF
size: few; J: TRBJ2-2; V: TRBV7-9; D: TRBD2; DNA: TGTGCCACTGGACTAGCGGGGACTGAGAACACCGGGGAGCTGTTTTTT; CDR3: CATGLAGTENTGELFF
size: few; J: TRBJ1-1; V: TRBV5-6; D: NA; DNA: TGTGCCAGCAGCTTGAGGGCGGCCTACACTGAAGCTTTCTTT; CDR3: CASSLRAAYTEAFF
size: few; J: TRBJ2-7; V: TRBV28; D: TRBD2; DNA: TGTGCCAGCAGTGAACGGCTAGCGGTAGCCTACGAGCAGTACTTC; CDR3: CASSERLAVAYEQYF
size: few; J: TRBJ2-3; V: TRBV11-2; D: TRBD2; DNA: TGTGCCAGCAGCTCCTCAGCGGGAGGAACCACAGATACGCAGTATTTT; CDR3: CASSSSAGGTTDTQYF
size: NA; J: TRBJ2-7; V: TRBV11-2; D: NA; DNA: TGTGCCAGCACCCCATTGGGTGGCGGAGACGAATTCTACGAGCAGTACTTC; CDR3: CASTPLGGGDEFYEQYF
size: few; J: TRBJ2-7; V: TRBV20-1; D: NA; DNA: TGCAGTGCTAGATCAGGGAGGGACACTACCTACGAGCAGTACTTC; CDR3: CSARSGRDTTYEQYF
size: few; J: TRBJ1-1; V: TRBV5-1; D: NA; DNA: TGCGCCAGCGGAGGGGGTAGCTTTGACACTGAAGCTTTCTTT; CDR3: CASGGGSFDTEAFF
size: NA; J: TRBJ2-7; V: TRBV28; D: TRBD2; DNA: TGTGCCAGCAGTTTGGTAGCGGGAGGGCTCTTTTACGAGCAGTACTTC; CDR3: CASSLVAGGLFYEQYF
size: few; J: TRBJ2-2; V: TRBV7-8; D: NA; DNA: TGTGCCAGCAGATCCAATCTAGGGGGGGCCGGGGAGCTGTTTTTT; CDR3: CASRSNLGGAGELFF
size: few; J: TRBJ2-7; V: TRBV5-1; D: NA; DNA: TGCGCCAGCAGCTTGGGGGGAGCCCGTCCTGGGTACGAGCAGTACTTC; CDR3: CASSLGGARPGYEQYF
size: many; J: TRBJ2-2; V: TRBV19; D: TRBD1; DNA: TGTGCCAGTGCAACAGGGGAGAACACCGGGGAGCTGTTTTTT; CDR3: CASATGENTGELFF
size: few; J: TRBJ2-5; V: TRBV20-1; D: TRBD2; DNA: TGCAGTGCTAGATATCCTAATCGGGCTAGCGGGAGACGGGAGACCCAGTACTTC; CDR3: CSARYPNRASGRRETQYF
size: many; J: TRBJ2-3; V: TRBV2; D: TRBD2; DNA: TGTGCCAGCAGCCGACATCGGGGGGTTGGGAGCGCCACAGATACGCAGTATTTT; CDR3: CASSRHRGVGSATDTQYF
size: NA; J: TRBJ2-7; V: TRBV15; D: NA; DNA: TGTGCCACCAGCAGAGATGATGGCGGTATAGTTTTCAACGAGCAGTACTTC; CDR3: CATSRDDGGIVFNEQYF
size: NA; J: TRBJ2-1; V: TRBV18; D: NA; DNA: TGTGCCAGCTCACCACCCCAGGGGTTAGGGAATGAGCAGTTCTTC; CDR3: CASSPPQGLGNEQFF
size: few; J: TRBJ1-2; V: TRBV12-3/TRBV12-4; D: NA; DNA: TGTGCCAGCAGCTACGGACAGCTTAACTATGGCTACACCTTC; CDR3: CASSYGQLNYGYTF
size: NA; J: TRBJ2-1; V: TRBV4-1; D: NA; DNA: TGCGCCAGCAGCCACCCTGGAGGCGGTAGCTCCTACAATGAGCAGTTCTTC; CDR3: CASSHPGGGSSYNEQFF
size: many; J: TRBJ2-6; V: TRBV6-5; D: TRBD1; DNA: TGTGCCAGCAGTTACGGGACAGGGATCTCTGGGGCCAACGTCCTGACTTTC; CDR3: CASSYGTGISGANVLTF
size: NA; J: TRBJ1-5; V: TRBV6-1; D: TRBD1; DNA: TGTGCCAGCAGAAGGACAGGGTCGGCTTTTCAGAGCAATCAGCCCCAGCATTTT; CDR3: CASRRTGSAFQSNQPQHF